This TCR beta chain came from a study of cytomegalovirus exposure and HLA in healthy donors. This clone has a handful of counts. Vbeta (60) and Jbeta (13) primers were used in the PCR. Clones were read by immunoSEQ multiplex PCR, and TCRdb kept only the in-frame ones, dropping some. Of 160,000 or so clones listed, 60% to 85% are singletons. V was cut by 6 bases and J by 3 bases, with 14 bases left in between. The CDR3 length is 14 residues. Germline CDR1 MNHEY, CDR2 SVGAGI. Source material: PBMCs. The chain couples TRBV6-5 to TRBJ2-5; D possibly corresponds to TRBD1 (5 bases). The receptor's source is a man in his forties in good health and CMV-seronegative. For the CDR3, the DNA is TGTGCCAGCAGACTCCGGACGGACAAAGAGACCCAGTACTTC. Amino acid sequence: CASRLRTDKETQYF.